This T cell receptor (beta chain) was found in a study of breast tumors, draining lymph nodes, adjacent tissues. TCRdb re-called the multiplex PCR reads with MiXCR, one entry per CDR3 protein. There are approximately 300,000 distinct CDR3 sequences in the sample; under 35% occur only once, and around 1% lies in the top ten. The lymph nodes were axillary draining lymph nodes from breast cancer patients. Germline lookup yields CDR1 SNHLY and CDR2 FYNNEI. V lost 6 bases and J lost 0, with 11 bases in between. The CDR3 is 14 amino acids. The sequence was collected from a female donor with breast cancer. Some clones in this sample may be carry-over from other donors' samples. Sequenced material: axillary lymph node tissue. The chain recombines TRBV2 with TRBJ1-1; no definite D call. The chain's CDR3 is CASSKHGLNTEAFF. DNA of the CDR3: TGTGCCAGCAGCAAGCACGGACTGAACACTGAAGCTTTCTTT.